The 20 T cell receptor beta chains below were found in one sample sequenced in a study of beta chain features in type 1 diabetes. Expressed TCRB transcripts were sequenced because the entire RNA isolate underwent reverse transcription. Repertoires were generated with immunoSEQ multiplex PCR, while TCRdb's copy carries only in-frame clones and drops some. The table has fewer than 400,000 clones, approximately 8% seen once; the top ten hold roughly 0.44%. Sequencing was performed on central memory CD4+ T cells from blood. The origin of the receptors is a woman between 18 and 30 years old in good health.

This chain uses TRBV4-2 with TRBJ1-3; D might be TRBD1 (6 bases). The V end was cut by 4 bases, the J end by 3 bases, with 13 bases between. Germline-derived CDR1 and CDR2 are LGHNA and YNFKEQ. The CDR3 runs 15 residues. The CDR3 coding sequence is TGTGCCAGCAGCCGAGACGGACAGATTGGAAACACCATATATTTT. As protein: CASSRDGQIGNTIYF.

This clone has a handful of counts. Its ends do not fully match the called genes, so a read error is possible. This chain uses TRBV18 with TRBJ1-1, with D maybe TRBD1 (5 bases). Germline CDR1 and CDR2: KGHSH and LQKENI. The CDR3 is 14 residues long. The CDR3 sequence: CASSPQEKNTEAFF. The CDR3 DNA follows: TGTGCCAGCTCTCCACAGGAGAAGAACACTGAAGCTTTCTTT.

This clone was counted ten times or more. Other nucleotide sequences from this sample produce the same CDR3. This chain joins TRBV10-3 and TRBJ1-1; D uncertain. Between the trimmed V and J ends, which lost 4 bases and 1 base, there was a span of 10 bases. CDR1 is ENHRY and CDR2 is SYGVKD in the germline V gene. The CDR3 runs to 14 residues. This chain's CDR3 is CAISGGLGNTEAFF. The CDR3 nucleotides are TGTGCCATCAGTGGAGGCCTCGGGAACACTGAAGCTTTCTTT.

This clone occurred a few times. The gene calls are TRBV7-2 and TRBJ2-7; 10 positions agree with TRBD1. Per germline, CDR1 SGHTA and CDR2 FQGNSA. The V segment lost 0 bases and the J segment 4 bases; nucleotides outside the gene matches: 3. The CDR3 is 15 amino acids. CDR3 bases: TGTGCCAGCAGCTTAGCTGGGACAGGGGCGTACGAGCAGTACTTC. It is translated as CASSLAGTGAYEQYF. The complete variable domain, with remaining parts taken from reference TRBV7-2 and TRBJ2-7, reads GAGVSQSPSNKVTEKGKDVELRCDPISGHTALYWYRQSLGQGLEFLIYFQGNSAPDKSGLPSDRFSAERTGGSVSTLTIQRTQQEDSAVYLCASSLAGTGAYEQYFGPGTRLTVT.

The DNA of the CDR3 is TGCAGCGTTGAAGGATTCTCTAGCGGCCTACAAGAGACCCAGTACTTC. Translating gives CSVEGFSSGLQETQYF. This chain connects TRBV29-1 to TRBJ2-5, with 7 bases fitting TRBD2. J lost 2 bases, V lost 1 base, and 10 bases had no gene match. The V gene's germline CDR1 is SQVTM and CDR2 ANQGSEA. CDR3 length equals 16 residues.

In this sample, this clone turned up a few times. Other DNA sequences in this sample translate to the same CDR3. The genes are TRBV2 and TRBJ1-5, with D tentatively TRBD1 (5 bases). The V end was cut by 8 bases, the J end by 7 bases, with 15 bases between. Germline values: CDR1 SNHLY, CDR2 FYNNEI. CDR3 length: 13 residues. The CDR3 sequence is CASRGAGNQPQHF. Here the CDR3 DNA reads TGTGCCAGCCGCGGGGCAGGGAACCAGCCCCAGCATTTT.

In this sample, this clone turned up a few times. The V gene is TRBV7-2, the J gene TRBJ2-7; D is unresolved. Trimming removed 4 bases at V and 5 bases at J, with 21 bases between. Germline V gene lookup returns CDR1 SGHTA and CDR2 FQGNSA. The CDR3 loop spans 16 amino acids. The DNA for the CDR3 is TGTGCCAGCAGCTCGCGCAAGGGTCCCATCGGAAACGAGCAGTACTTC. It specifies CASSSRKGPIGNEQYF.

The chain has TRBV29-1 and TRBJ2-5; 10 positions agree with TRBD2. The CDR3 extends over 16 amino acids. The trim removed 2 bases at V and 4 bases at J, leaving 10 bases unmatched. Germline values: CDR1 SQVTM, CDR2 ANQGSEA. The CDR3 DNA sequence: TGCAGCGTTGAAAGAGCGGGAGGGGGGGGAAGAGAGACCCAGTACTTC. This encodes CSVERAGGGGRETQYF.

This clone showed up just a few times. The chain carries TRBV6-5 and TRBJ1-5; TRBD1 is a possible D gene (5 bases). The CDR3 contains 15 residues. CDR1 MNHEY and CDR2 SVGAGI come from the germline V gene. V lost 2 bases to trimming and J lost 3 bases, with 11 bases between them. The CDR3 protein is CASSYRRGYNQPQHF. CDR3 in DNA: TGTGCCAGCAGTTACCGTAGGGGATACAATCAGCCCCAGCATTTT.

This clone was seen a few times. The CDR3 sequence is CASSTDYYSTDTQYF. CDR3 DNA sequence: TGTGCCAGTAGTACAGACTATTATAGCACAGATACGCAGTATTTT. The V and J genes are TRBV19 and TRBJ2-3; a weak D match, TRBD2 (5 bases). The V end lost 4 bases, the J end lost 0 bases, and 11 bases lay between the germline ends. Germline V gene data show CDR1 as LNHDA and CDR2 as SQIVND (reference sequence). The CDR3 covers 15 residues.

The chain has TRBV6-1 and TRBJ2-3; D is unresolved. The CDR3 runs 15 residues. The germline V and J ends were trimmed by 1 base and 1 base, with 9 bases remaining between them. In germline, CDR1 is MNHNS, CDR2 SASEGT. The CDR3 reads CASSEEQSRTDTQYF. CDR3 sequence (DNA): TGTGCCAGCAGTGAAGAGCAGTCCCGCACAGATACGCAGTATTTT.

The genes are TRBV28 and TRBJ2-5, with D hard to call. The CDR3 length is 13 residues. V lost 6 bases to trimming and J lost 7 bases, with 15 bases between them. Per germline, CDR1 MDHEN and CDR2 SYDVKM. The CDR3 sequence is CASSVEAARTQYF. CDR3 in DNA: TGTGCCAGCAGCGTAGAAGCTGCGAGGACCCAGTACTTC.

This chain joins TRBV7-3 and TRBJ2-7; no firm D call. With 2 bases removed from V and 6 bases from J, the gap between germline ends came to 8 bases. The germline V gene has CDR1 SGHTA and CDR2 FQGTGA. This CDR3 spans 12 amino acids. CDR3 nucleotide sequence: TGTGCCAGCAGCTTAGGCAGGTCCGAGCAGTACTTC. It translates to CASSLGRSEQYF.

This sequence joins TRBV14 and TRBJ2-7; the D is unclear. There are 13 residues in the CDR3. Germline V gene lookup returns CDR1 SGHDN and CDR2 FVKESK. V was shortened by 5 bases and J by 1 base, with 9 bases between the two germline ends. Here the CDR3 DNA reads TGTGCCAGCAGCGACGGGCTTTCCTACGAGCAGTACTTC. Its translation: CASSDGLSYEQYF.

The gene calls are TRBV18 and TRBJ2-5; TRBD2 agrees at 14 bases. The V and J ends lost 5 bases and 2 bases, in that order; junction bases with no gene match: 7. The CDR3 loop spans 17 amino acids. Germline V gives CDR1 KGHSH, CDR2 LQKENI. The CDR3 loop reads CASSIGLAGGAQETQYF. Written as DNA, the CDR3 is TGTGCCAGCTCAATCGGACTAGCGGGAGGTGCGCAAGAGACCCAGTACTTC.

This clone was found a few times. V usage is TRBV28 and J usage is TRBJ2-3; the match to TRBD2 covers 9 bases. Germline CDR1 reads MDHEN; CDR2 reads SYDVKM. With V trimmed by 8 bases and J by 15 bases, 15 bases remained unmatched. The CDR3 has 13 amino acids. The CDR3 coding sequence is TGTGCCAGCCTACTGTTGGGGACTAGCCACTTCTATTTT. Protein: CASLLLGTSHFYF.

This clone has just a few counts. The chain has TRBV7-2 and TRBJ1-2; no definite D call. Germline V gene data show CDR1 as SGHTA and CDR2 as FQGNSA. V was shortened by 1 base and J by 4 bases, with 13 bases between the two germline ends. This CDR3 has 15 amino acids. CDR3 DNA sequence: TGTGCCAGCAGCTTAGGGAAGGGCCCTCTCTATGGCTACACCTTC. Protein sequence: CASSLGKGPLYGYTF.

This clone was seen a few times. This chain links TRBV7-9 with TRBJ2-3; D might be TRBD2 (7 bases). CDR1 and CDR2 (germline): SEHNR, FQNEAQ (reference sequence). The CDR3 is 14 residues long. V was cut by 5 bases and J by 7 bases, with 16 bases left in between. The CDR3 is CASSAHREGNTQYF. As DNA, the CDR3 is TGTGCCAGCAGCGCCCACAGGGAGGGAAATACGCAGTATTTT.

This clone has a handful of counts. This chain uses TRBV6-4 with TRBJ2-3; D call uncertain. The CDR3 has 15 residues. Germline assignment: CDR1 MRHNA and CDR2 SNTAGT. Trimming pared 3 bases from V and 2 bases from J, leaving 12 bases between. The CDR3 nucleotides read TGTGCCAGCAGTGAAGGGAAGACCCACACAGATACGCAGTATTTT. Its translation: CASSEGKTHTDTQYF.

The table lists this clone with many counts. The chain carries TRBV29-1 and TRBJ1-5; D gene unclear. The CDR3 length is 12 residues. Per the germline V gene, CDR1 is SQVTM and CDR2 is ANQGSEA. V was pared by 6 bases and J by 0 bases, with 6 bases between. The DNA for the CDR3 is TGCAGCGTCGCAAATAGCAATCAGCCCCAGCATTTT. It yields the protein CSVANSNQPQHF.